The entry below gives a single T cell receptor (beta chain) sequence along with its context. Its antigen is undetermined. This sample was included in a study of identical twins. Study conclusions and caveats: Where beta out-of-frame sequences were concerned, excess twin sharing was weaker. Zero-insertion findings could be partly confounded by invariant cells (MAIT and iNKT cells).

In TCRdb, the 5' RACE reads were re-called with MiXCR into one record per CDR3 protein. The sample shows roughly 690,000 distinct CDR3 sequences, 21% of them seen only once. Germline CDR1 is DFQATT and CDR2 is SNEGSKA (reference sequence). The length of the CDR3 is 11 residues. The V end was cut by 5 bases, the J end by 4 bases, with 8 bases between. In addition, the sample was reused for a study of T cells expressing NK-cell markers. That source notes: Dominant NKG2C+ clonotypes were found to form roughly 1.0-7.5% of CD8+ T cells in over five donors.

The sample taken for sequencing was PBMCs. This chain links TRBV20-1 with TRBJ1-2; D not resolved. The sequence was collected from a woman aged 18 to 35 in good health. CDR3 loop: CSAPYVYGYTF. The CDR3 DNA follows: TGCAGTGCTCCTTACGTCTATGGCTACACCTTC.